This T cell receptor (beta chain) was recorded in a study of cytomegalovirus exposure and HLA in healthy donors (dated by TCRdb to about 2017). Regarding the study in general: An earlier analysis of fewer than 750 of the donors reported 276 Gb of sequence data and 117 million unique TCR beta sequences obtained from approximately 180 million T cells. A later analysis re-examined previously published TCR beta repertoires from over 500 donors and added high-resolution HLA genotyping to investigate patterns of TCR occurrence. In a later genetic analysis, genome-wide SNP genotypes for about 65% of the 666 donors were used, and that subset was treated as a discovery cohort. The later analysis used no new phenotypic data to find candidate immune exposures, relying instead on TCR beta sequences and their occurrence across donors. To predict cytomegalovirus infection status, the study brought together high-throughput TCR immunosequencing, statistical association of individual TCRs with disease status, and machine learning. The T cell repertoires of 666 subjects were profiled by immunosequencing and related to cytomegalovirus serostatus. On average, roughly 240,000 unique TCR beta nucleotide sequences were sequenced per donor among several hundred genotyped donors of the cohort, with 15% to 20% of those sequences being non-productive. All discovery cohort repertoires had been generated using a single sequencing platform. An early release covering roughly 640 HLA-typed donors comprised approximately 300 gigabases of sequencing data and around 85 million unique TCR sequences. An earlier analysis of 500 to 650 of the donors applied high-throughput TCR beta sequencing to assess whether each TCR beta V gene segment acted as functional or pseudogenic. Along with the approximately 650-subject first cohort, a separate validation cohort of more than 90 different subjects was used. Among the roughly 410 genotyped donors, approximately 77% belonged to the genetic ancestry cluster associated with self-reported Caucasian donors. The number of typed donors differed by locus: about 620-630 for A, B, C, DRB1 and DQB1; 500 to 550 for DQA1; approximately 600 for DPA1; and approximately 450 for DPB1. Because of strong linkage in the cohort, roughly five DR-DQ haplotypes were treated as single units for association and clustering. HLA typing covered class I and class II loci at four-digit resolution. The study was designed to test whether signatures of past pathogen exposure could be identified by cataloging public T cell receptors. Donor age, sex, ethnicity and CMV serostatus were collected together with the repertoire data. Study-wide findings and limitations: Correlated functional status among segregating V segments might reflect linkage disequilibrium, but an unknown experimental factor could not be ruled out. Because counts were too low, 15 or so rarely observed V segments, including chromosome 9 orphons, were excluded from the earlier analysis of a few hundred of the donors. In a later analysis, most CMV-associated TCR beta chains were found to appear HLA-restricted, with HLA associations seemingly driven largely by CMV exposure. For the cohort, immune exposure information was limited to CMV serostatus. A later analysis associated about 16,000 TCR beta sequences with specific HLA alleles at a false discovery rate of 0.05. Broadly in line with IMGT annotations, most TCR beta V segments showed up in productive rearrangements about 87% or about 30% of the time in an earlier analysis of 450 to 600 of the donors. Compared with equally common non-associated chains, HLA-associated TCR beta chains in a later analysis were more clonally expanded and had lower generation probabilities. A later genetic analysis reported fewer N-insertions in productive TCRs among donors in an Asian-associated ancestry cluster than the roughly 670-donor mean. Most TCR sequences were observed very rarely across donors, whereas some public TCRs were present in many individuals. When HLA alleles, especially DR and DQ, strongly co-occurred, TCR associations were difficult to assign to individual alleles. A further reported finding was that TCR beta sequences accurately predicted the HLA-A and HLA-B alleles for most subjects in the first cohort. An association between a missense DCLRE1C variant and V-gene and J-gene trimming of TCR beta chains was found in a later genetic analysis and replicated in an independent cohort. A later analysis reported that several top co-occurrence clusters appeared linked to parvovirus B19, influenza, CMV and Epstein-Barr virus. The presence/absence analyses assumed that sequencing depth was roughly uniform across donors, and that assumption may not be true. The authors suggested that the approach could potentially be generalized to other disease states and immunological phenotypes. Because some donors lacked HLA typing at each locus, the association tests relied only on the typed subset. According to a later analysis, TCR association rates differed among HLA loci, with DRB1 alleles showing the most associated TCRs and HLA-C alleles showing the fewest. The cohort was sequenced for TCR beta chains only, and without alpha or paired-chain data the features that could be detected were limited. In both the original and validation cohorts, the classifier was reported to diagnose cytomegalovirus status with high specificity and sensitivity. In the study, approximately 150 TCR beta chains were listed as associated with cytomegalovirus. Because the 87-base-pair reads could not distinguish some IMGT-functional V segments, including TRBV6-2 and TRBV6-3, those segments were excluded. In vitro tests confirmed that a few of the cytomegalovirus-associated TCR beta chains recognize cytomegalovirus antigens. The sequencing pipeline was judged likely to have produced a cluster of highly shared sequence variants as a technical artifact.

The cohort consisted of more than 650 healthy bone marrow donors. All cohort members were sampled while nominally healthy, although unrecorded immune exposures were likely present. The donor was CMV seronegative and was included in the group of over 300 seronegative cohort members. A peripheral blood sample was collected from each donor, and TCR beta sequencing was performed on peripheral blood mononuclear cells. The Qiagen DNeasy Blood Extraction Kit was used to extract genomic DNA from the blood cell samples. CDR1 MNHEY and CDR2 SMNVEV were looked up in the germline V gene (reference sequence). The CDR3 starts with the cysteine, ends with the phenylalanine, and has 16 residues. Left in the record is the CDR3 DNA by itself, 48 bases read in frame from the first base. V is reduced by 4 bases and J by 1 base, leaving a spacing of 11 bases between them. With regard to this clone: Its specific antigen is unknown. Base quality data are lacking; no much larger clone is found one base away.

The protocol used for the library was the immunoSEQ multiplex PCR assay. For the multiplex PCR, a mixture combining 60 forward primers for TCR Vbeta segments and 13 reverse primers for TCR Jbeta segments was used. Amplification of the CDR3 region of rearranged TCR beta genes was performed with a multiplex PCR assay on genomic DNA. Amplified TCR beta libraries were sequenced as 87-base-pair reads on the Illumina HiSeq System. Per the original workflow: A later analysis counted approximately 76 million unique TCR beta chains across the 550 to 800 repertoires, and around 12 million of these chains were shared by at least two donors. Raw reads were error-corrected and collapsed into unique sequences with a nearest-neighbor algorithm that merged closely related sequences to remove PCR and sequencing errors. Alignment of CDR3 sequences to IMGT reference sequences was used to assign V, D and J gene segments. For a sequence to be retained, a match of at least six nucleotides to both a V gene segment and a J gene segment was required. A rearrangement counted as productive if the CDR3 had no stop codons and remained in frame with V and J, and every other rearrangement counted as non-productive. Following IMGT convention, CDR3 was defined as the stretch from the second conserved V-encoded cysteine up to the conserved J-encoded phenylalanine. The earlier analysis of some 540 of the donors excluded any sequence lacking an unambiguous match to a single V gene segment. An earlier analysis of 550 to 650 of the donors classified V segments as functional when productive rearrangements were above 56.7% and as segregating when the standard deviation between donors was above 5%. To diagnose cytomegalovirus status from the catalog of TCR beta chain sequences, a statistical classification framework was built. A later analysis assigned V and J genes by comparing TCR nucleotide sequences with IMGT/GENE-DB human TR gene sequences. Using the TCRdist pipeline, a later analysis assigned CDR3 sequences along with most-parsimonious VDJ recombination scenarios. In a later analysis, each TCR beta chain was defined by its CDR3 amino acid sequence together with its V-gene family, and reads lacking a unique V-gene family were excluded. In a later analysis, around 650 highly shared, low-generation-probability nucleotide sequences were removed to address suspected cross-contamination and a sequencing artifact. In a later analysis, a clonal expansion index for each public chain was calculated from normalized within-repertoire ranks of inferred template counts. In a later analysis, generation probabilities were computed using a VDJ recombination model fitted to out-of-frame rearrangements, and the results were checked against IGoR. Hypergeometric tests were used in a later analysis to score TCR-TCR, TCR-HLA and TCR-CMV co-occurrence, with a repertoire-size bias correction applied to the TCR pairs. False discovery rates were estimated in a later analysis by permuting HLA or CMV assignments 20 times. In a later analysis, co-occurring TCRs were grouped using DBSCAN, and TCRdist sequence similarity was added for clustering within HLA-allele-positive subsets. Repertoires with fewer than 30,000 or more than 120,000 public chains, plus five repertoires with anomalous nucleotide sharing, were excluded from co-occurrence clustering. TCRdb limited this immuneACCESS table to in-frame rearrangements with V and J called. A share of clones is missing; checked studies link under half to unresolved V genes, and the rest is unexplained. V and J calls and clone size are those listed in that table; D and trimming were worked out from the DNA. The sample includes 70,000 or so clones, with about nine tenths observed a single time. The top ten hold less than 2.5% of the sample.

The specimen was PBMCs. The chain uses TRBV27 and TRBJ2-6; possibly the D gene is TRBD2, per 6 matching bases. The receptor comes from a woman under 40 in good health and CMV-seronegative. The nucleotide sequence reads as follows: TGTGCCAGCAGTTCCCGGGGGTTGTCTGGGGCCAACGTCCTGACTTTC. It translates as CASSSRGLSGANVLTF.